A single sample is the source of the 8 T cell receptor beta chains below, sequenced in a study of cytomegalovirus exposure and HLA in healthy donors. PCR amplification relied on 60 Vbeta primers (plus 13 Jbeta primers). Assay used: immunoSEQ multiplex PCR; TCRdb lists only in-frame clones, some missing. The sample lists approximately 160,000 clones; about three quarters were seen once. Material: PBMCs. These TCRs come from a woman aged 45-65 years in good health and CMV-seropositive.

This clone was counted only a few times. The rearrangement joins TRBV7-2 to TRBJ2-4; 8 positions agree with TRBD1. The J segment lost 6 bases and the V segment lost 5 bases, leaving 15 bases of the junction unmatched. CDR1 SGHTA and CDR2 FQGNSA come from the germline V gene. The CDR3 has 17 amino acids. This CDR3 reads CASSPGVGRGRRNIQYF. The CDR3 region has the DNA TGTGCCAGCAGCCCCGGGGTCGGCAGGGGGCGCAGAAACATTCAGTACTTC.

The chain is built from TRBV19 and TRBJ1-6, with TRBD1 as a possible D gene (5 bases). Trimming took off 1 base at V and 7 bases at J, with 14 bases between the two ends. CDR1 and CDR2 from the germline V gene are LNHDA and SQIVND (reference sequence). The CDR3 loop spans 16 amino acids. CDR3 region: CASSIGGLLGNSPLHF. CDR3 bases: TGTGCCAGTAGTATAGGGGGACTTCTAGGCAATTCACCCCTCCACTTT.

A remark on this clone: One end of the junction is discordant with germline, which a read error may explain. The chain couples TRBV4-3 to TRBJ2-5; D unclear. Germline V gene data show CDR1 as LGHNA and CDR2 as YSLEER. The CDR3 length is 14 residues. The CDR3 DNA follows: TGCGCCAGCAGCCAAGATCTCGGTGGAGAGATCCAGTACTTC. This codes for CASSQDLGGEIQYF.

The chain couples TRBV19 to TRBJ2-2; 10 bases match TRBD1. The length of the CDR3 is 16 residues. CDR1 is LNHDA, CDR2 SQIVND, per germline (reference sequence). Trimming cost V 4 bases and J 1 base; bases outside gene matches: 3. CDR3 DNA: TGTGCCAGTAGTACCTGGACAGGGGGGAACACCGGGGAGCTGTTTTTT. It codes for CASSTWTGGNTGELFF.

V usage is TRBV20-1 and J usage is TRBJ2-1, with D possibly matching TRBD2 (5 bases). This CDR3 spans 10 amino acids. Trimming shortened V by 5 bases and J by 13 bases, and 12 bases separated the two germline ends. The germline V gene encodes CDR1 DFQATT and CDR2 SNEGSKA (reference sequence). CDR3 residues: CSARTSPQFF. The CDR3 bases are TGCAGTGCTCGAACTAGTCCCCAGTTCTTC.

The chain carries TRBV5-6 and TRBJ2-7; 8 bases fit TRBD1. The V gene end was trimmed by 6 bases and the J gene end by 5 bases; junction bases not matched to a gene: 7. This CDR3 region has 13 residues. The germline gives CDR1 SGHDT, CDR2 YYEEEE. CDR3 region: CASTLQGVDEQYF. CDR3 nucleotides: TGTGCCAGCACCCTACAGGGGGTTGACGAGCAGTACTTC.

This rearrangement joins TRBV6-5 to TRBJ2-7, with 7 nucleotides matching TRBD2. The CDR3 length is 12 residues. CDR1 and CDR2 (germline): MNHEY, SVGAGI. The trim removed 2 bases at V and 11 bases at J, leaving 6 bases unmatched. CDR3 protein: CASSYGGGREYF. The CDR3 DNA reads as TGTGCCAGCAGTTACGGGGGGGGTCGCGAGTACTTC.

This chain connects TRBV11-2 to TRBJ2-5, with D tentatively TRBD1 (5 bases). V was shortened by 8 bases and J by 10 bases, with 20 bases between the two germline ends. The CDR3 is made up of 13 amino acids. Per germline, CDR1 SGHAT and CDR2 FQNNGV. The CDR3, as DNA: TGTGCCAGCTCCCAGGGAATCCGCCTGATCCAGTACTTC. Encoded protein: CASSQGIRLIQYF.